Given below is one TCR beta chain in context. This clone was detected only once. The target of this receptor is not known. Per-nucleotide qualities are absent, and no much larger clonotype sits a single base away. TCRbeta CDR3 regions were amplified from genomic DNA using the immunoSEQ Assay, a bias-controlled multiplex PCR. The paper's data handling went like this. Within the assay, amplification of reference gene primers was used to estimate how many nucleated cells each sample contained. To quantify the absolute abundance of each unique TCRbeta CDR3 rearrangement, sequence reads were collapsed and filtered. Productive Simpson clonality was computed per sample as the square root of Simpson's diversity index over productive rearrangements. TCRdb provides this immuneACCESS table in a form limited to in-frame rearrangements. Some clones are lacking; in checked studies, under half of them reflect an unresolved V gene, and why the rest are absent is not known. The V and J calls and clone size come from that table; D and trimming were worked out from the DNA. In all, the sample holds about 57,000 clones, and about 91% of those were seen once. The ten largest clones represent 2% to 2.5% of the sample.

The data belong to a study of blood T cell repertoires in COVID-19 (dated by TCRdb to the early 2020s). General notes on the study: Collaborator samples came from the United States, Italy and Spain and covered acute and convalescent phases of COVID-19. The prospective study material was composed of cDNA or gDNA derived from T cells, B-cell-depleted T cells, or PBMCs. Samples were obtained from the ongoing ImmuneRACE study (first 160 participants) and from 1,254 subjects provided by 6 global collaborators. Where HLA class I and class II types were available, the types were taken from metadata supplied by the sample provider, not from assay-based typing. Deeply sampled blood TCRbeta repertoires from subjects exposed to, actively infected with, or recovered from COVID-19 were included in the dataset. Sample metadata almost always included a de-identified subject ID, COVID-19 status, age in years and sex. A freely available public database, intended as a resource for researchers studying the immune response to SARS-CoV-2, is where the repertoires were released. General conclusions and limits of the study: The quantity of clinical and demographic metadata differed by source and by participant and was supplied without curation.

Trimming leaves V shorter by 0 bases and J shorter by 6 bases, with the junction holding 8 bases beyond the gene matches. The CDR3 goes from the cysteine to the phenylalanine over 17 residues. The retained sequence is limited to the CDR3, 51 bases, with the frame set at the first base. CDR1 is given as KGHDR and CDR2 as SFDVKD, both from the germline V gene. The collaborating institutions used their own protocols to collect whole blood in K2EDTA tubes. For TCRbeta analysis, collaborators shipped samples in one of three forms: frozen whole blood, isolated PBMCs, or DNA extracted from either of those sample types.

Sequencing used peripheral blood. The receptor comes from a man in his 60s with acute or convalescent COVID-19. The rearrangement joined TRBV24-1 to TRBJ2-1, with 9 central nucleotides matching TRBD2. For the CDR3, the sequence is CATSDLRISGRVNEQFF. The sequenced DNA is TGTGCCACCAGTGATTTGCGGATTAGCGGGAGAGTCAATGAGCAGTTCTTC.